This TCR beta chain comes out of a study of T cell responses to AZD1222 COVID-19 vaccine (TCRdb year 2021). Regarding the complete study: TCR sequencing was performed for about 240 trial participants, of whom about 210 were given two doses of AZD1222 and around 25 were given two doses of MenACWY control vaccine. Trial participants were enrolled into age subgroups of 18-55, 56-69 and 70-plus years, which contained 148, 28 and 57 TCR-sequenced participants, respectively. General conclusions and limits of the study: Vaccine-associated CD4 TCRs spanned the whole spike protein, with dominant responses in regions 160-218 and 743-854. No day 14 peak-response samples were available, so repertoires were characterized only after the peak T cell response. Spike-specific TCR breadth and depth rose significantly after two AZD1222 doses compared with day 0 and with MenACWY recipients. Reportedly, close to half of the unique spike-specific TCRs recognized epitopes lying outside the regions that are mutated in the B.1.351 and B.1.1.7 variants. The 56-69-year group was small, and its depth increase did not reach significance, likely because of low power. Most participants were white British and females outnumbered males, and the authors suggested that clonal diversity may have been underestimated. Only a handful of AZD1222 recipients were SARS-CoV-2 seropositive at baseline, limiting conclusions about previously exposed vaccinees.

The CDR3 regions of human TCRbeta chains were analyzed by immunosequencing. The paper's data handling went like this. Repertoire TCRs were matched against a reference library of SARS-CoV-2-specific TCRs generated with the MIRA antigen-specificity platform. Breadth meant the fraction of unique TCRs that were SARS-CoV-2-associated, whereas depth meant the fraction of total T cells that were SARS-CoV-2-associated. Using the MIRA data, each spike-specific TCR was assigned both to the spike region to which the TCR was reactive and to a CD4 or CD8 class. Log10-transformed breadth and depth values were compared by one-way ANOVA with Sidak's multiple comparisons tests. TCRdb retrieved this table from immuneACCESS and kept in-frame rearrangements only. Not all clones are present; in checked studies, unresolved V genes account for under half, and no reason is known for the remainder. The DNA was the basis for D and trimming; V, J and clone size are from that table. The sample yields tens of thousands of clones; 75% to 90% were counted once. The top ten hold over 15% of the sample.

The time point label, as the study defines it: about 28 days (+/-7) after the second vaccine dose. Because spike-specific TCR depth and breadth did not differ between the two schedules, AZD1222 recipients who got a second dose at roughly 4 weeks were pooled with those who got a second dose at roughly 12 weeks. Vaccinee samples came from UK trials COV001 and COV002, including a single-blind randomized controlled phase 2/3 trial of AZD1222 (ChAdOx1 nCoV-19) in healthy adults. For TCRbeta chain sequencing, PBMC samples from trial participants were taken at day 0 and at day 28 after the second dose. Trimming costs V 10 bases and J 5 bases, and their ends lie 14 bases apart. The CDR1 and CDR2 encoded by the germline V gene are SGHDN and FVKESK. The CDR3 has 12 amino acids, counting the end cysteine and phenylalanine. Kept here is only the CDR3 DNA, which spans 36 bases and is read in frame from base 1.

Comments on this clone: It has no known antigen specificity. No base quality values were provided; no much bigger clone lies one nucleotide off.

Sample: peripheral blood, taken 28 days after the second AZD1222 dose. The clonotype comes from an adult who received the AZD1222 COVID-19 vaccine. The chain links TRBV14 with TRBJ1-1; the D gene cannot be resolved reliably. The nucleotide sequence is TGTGCCACCCGGGGAGGTCAAACTGAAGCTTTCTTT. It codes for CATRGGQTEAFF.